A single sample is the source of the 12 T cell receptor beta chains below, sequenced in a study of shared clonotypes between healthy human individuals. Libraries were prepared by immunoSEQ multiplex PCR; TCRdb keeps only in-frame clonotypes and omits some of them. Altogether around 2.5 million clones are present, roughly 93% being singletons, with the ten largest covering 0.35% to 0.45%. The source material was naive CD4+ T cells from PBMCs. Subset noted: CD45RA+ positively selected. Every receptor here comes from a man younger than 35 in good health. Some clones in this sample may be carry-over from other donors' samples.

This clone has just one count. The J gene is TRBJ1-4, the V gene TRBV4-3; the D gene is possibly TRBD1 (6 bases). With 3 bases removed from V and 8 bases from J, the gap between germline ends came to 22 bases. This CDR3 comprises 17 residues. CDR1 is LGHNA and CDR2 is YSLEER in the germline V gene. This chain's CDR3 is CASSQQEKGRGFEKLFF. The CDR3 DNA reads TGCGCCAGCAGCCAGCAAGAGAAGGGCAGGGGATTCGAAAAACTGTTTTTT.

With respect to this clone: Different DNA sequences within this sample yield the same CDR3. The V gene is TRBV28, the J gene TRBJ2-5, with a tentative D call TRBD1 (5 bases). V was cut by 5 bases and J by 2 bases, with 9 bases left in between. CDR3 length: 13 amino acids. The germline V gene has CDR1 MDHEN and CDR2 SYDVKM. The CDR3 DNA follows: TGTGCCAGCAGTCGGACAAGTCAAGAGACCCAGTACTTC. Translation: CASSRTSQETQYF.

In the case of this clone: Within the sample, other DNA sequences also encode this same CDR3. The V gene is TRBV5-1, the J gene TRBJ1-3, with D maybe TRBD1 (5 bases). Germline-derived CDR1 and CDR2 are SGHRS and YFSETQ. Trimming removed 0 bases at V and 0 bases at J, with 10 bases between. The CDR3 extends over 16 amino acids. The DNA of the CDR3 is TGCGCCAGCAGCTTGGCGGGGGGAACCTCTGGAAACACCATATATTTT. It specifies CASSLAGGTSGNTIYF.

This clone was detected a few times. The rearrangement uses TRBV30 and TRBJ1-1; possibly TRBD1 for D (6 bases). Germline assignment: CDR1 GTSNPN and CDR2 SVGIG (reference sequence). With 5 bases removed from V and 10 bases from J, the gap between germline ends came to 14 bases. This CDR3 region has 11 residues. The CDR3 is CAWAQGRLAFF. The CDR3 region has the DNA TGTGCCTGGGCCCAGGGGCGGTTAGCTTTCTTT.

This clone was counted once. The chain uses TRBV2 and TRBJ2-6, with a possible D match to TRBD1 (6 bases). CDR1 and CDR2 (germline): SNHLY, FYNNEI. Between the trimmed V and J ends, which lost 6 bases and 4 bases, there was a span of 13 bases. CDR3 size: 15 residues. The CDR3 nucleotides are TGTGCCAGCAGCCACAGGGTATCCGGGGCCAACGTCCTGACTTTC. The encoded protein is CASSHRVSGANVLTF. Full variable domain (remainder filled in from reference TRBV2 and TRBJ2-6): EPEVTQTPSHQVTQMGQEVILRCVPISNHLYFYWYRQILGQKVEFLVSFYNNEISEKSEIFDDQFSVERPDGSNFTLKIRSTKLEDSAMYFCASSHRVSGANVLTFGAGSRLTVL.

This chain connects TRBV27 to TRBJ2-3, with 10 bases aligning to TRBD1. The CDR3 totals 18 residues. The germline V gene has CDR1 MNHEY and CDR2 SMNVEV (reference sequence). The V segment lost 3 bases and the J segment 5 bases; nucleotides outside the gene matches: 14. DNA for the CDR3: TGTGCCAGCAGTTTGCTACCGGGACAGGGGACTTCGGGAGATACGCAGTATTTT. It encodes CASSLLPGQGTSGDTQYF.

The rearrangement uses TRBV7-6 and TRBJ1-1; tentative D call: TRBD1 (6 bases). V was trimmed by 1 base and J by 4 bases, leaving 19 bases between them. CDR1 is SGHVS and CDR2 is FNYEAQ in the germline V gene. The CDR3 has 17 residues. The CDR3 DNA sequence: TGTGCCAGCAGCTTAGAAGGCGGGAGGGAGGGGGGCACTGAAGCTTTCTTT. This gives the protein CASSLEGGREGGTEAFF.

The chain uses TRBV4-2 and TRBJ2-5; D is possibly TRBD1 (6 bases). Matching the DNA end better, TRBJ2-7 makes the J call doubtful. Germline V gene data show CDR1 as LGHNA and CDR2 as YNFKEQ. There are 13 residues in the CDR3. This chain's CDR3 is CASSPGVSYEQYF. The CDR3, as DNA: TGTGCCAGCAGCCCAGGGGTCTCCTACGAGCAGTACTTC.

The rearrangement links TRBV28 to TRBJ2-3; D may be TRBD2 (6 bases). The CDR3 loop spans 16 amino acids. V dropped 6 bases and J dropped 1 base, with 17 bases sitting between them. Germline V gives CDR1 MDHEN, CDR2 SYDVKM. The CDR3 nucleotides read TGTGCCAGCAGCCAACGTGGAGGGGTAGGCACAGATACGCAGTATTTT. This codes for CASSQRGGVGTDTQYF. The whole variable domain, filled in from reference TRBV28 and TRBJ2-3, reads DVKVTQSSRYLVKRTGEKVFLECVQDMDHENMFWYRQDPGLGLRLIYFSYDVKMKEKGDIPEGYSVSREKKERFSLILESASTNQTSMYLCASSQRGGVGTDTQYFGPGTRLTVL.

This clone was found once. The chain uses TRBV7-8 and TRBJ1-5; D is possibly TRBD1 (6 bases). Trimming cost V 2 bases and J 2 bases, with 19 bases left between them. Germline V gene data show CDR1 as SGHVS and CDR2 as FQNEAQ. The CDR3 spans 18 residues. CDR3 DNA: TGTGCCAGCAGCTTAAGGTCGGGGGCGGATCTGGGCAATCAGCCCCAGCATTTT. This codes for CASSLRSGADLGNQPQHF.

The gene calls are TRBV5-1 and TRBJ2-7, with D possibly matching TRBD2 (6 bases). V lost 2 bases and J lost 1, with 16 bases in between. In germline, CDR1 is SGHRS, CDR2 YFSETQ. The CDR3 runs to 16 residues. CDR3 in DNA: TGCGCCAGCAGCTTTGACCCAGCGGGTACTTCCTACGAGCAGTACTTC. Encoded protein: CASSFDPAGTSYEQYF.

DNA of the CDR3: TGTGCCAGCAGCACAACGGGGATGAAATACGAGCAGTACTTC. Translating it yields CASSTTGMKYEQYF. The V gene is TRBV7-2, the J gene TRBJ2-5; possible D gene TRBD2, 5 bases. The J call may be in error: the DNA end matches TRBJ2-7 better. CDR1 and CDR2 from the germline V gene are SGHTA and FQGNSA. The CDR3 has 14 amino acids.